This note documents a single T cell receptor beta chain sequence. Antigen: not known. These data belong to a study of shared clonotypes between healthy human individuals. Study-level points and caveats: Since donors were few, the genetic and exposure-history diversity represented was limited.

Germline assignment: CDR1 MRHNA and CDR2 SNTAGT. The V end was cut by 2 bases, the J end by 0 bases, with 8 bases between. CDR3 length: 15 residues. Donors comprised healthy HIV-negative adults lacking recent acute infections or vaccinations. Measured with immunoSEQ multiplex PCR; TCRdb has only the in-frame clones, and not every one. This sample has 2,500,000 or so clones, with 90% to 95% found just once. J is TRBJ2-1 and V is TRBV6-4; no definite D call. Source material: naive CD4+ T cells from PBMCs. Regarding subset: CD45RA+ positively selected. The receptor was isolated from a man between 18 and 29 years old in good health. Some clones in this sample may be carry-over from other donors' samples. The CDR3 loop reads CASSDGPSSYNEQFF. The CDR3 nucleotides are TGTGCCAGCAGTGACGGTCCAAGCTCCTACAATGAGCAGTTCTTC.